Each of the 28 T cell receptor beta chains below was sequenced from the same sample in a study of molecular identifiers for immune sequencing clone quantification. TCRdb redid the calling of the PCR reads with MiXCR, one entry per CDR3 protein. This sample has a few hundred thousand distinct CDR3 sequences, with roughly a fifth found just once. The material sequenced was naive CD8+ T cells from blood, with Jurkat cell RNA spiked in. Subset described: FACS-sorted CD8+CD4-CCR7+CD45RA+ naive T cells. The receptors derive from a human donor in good health. Some libraries in this study had Jurkat cell RNA spiked in.

This clonotype was counted ten times or more. V usage is TRBV7-3 and J usage is TRBJ2-3, with D possibly being TRBD2 (6 bases). Trimming took off 5 bases at V and 3 bases at J, with 15 bases between the two ends. The CDR3 covers 15 residues. The germline CDR1 and CDR2 sequences are SGHTA and FQGTGA. CDR3 in DNA: TGTGCCAGCAGCCCGGGGGTTGGAAAAACAGATACGCAGTATTTT. It codes for CASSPGVGKTDTQYF.

At least ten counts were recorded for this clonotype. V usage is TRBV19 and J usage is TRBJ2-7, with D possibly being TRBD1 (6 bases). The length of the CDR3 is 13 residues. V lost 3 bases, J lost 3 bases, and 9 bases lay in between. CDR1 and CDR2 (germline): LNHDA, SQIVND (reference sequence). The CDR3 region is CASSIGQNYEQYF. In DNA form, the CDR3 reads TGTGCCAGTAGTATTGGACAGAACTACGAGCAGTACTTC.

This clonotype was found a few times. The chain carries TRBV9 and TRBJ2-2; D remains unclear. In germline, CDR1 is SGDLS, CDR2 YYNGEE. V lost 6 bases and J 2 bases, leaving 8 bases between the germline ends. The CDR3 totals 13 residues. CDR3: CASKGSNTGELFF. The CDR3 nucleotides are TGTGCCAGCAAGGGCAGCAACACCGGGGAGCTGTTTTTT.

There are a few counts of this clonotype. V and J are TRBV4-1 and TRBJ2-7; 9 bases agree with TRBD1. Trimming removed 3 bases from V and 7 bases from J; junction bases left unmatched: 10. The CDR3 covers 15 residues. Germline CDR1 is MGHRA and CDR2 is YSYEKL. CDR3 amino acids: CASSHQDRGSEEQYF. The DNA of the CDR3 is TGCGCCAGCAGCCACCAGGACAGGGGTTCGGAAGAGCAGTACTTC.

This clonotype appeared many times. The V gene is TRBV4-3, the J gene TRBJ2-7, with TRBD2 matching 7 bases. CDR3 size: 16 residues. The germline V gene encodes CDR1 LGHNA and CDR2 YSLEER. The V and J ends lost 0 bases and 2 bases, in that order; junction bases with no gene match: 7. The CDR3 coding sequence is TGCGCCAGCAGCCAAGATCGGGGAGCGGGGCCCTACGAGCAGTACTTC. Its translation: CASSQDRGAGPYEQYF.

On this clonotype itself: The junction and the germline gene differ at one end; a read error may be behind it. The chain carries TRBV4-1 and TRBJ2-1; 8 nucleotides agree with TRBD1. CDR1 is MGHRA, CDR2 YSYEKL, per germline. CDR3 size: 16 residues. The CDR3 nucleotides are TGCGCCAGCAGCCAAGGGACAGGGAGCTCCTACAGTGAGCAGTTCTTC. Translated: CASSQGTGSSYSEQFF.

The chain combines TRBV7-9 with TRBJ2-2; D remains ambiguous. In germline, CDR1 is SEHNR, CDR2 FQNEAQ (reference sequence). Trimming pared 3 bases from V and 8 bases from J, leaving 4 bases between. This CDR3 contains 11 residues. CDR3 bases: TGTGCCAGCAGCTTCATGGGGGAGCTGTTTTTT. Its protein is CASSFMGELFF.

On this clonotype itself: This could be a read error, since a much larger clone is one nucleotide away. This chain connects TRBV13 to TRBJ1-3, with D unclear. Germline loops: CDR1 PRHDT, CDR2 FYEKMQ (reference sequence). There are 13 residues in the CDR3. CDR3 amino acids: CAGSPLAGNTIYF. The CDR3 nucleotides read TGTGCCGGCAGCCCCCTTGCAGGAAACACCATATATTTT.

This chain connects TRBV6-6 to TRBJ2-2; TRBD2 aligns across 14 bases. CDR1 is MNHNY, CDR2 SVGAGI, per germline (reference sequence). The CDR3 extends over 16 amino acids. J gave up 10 bases and V 2 bases, and 6 bases lay outside the gene matches. CDR3 residues: CASSYGGLAGAVELFF. CDR3 bases: TGTGCCAGCAGTTACGGGGGACTAGCGGGAGCGGTGGAGCTGTTTTTT.

This chain uses TRBV27 with TRBJ2-7; TRBD1 is a possible D gene (5 bases). Germline assignment: CDR1 MNHEY and CDR2 SMNVEV (reference sequence). The CDR3 spans 14 residues. Trimming removed 6 bases from V and 6 bases from J, with 18 bases in between. The CDR3 reads CASRVATDVSEQYF. The DNA of the CDR3 is TGTGCCAGCAGGGTTGCGACAGACGTATCCGAGCAGTACTTC.

This clonotype was detected only a few times. CDR3 bases: TGTGCCAGCAGCTTAGATGGCGACGAGTCCTACGAGCAGTACTTC. This codes for CASSLDGDESYEQYF. The chain joins TRBV7-2 to TRBJ2-7; D ambiguous. Germline assignment: CDR1 SGHTA and CDR2 FQGNSA. V lost 1 base and J lost 1, with 11 bases in between. This CDR3 region has 15 residues.

This clonotype was detected only a few times. The chain links TRBV7-9 to TRBJ1-4; possible D gene TRBD1, 6 bases. The CDR3 is made up of 16 amino acids. Trimming took 2 bases from V and 5 from J, leaving 15 bases between them. Germline lookup yields CDR1 SEHNR and CDR2 FQNEAQ (reference sequence). The CDR3: CASSLKMDRFNEKLFF. CDR3 nucleotides: TGTGCCAGCAGCTTAAAAATGGACAGATTCAATGAAAAACTGTTTTTT.

As to this clonotype: One end of the junction fails to match germline, which may point to a read error. The chain employs TRBV9 and TRBJ2-3; unclear D gene. This CDR3 contains 11 residues. CDR1 and CDR2 (germline): SGDLS, YYNGEE. CDR3 sequence: CASSSYDTRYF. The CDR3 DNA is TGTGCCAGCAGCTCCTACGATACGCGGTATTTT.

This clonotype was counted between two and nine times. A much larger clone differs from this one at a single base, so this may be a read error. The rearrangement links TRBV5-6 to TRBJ1-1; D gene unclear. The CDR3 is made up of 13 amino acids. CDR1 SGHDT and CDR2 YYEEEE come from the germline V gene. The CDR3 is CASSLWMNIEAFF. CDR3 nucleotide sequence: TGTGCCAGCAGCTTATGGATGAACATTGAAGCTTTCTTT.

As regards this clonotype: At one end the junction does not follow the germline gene, possibly because of a read error. The chain joins TRBV29-1 to TRBJ2-1; a weak D match, TRBD1 (7 bases). This CDR3 has 14 amino acids. Germline V gene sequence: CDR1 SQVTM, CDR2 ANQGSEA. CDR3 bases: TGCAGCGTGGATGACAGGGAGGACTACAATGGGCAGTTCTTC. This sequence encodes CSVDDREDYNGQFF.

This clonotype was detected many times. The chain uses TRBV29-1 and TRBJ1-1; 8 bases fit TRBD1. Looked up from germline, CDR1 is SQVTM and CDR2 is ANQGSEA. The junction had 4 bases not matched to a gene; V was cut back by 4 bases and J by 6 bases. CDR3 length: 12 residues. The CDR3 DNA reads as TGCAGCGTTGTGACAGGGGTCCCTGAAGCTTTCTTT. Translating gives CSVVTGVPEAFF.

This clonotype was recorded at least ten times. This chain joins TRBV2 and TRBJ1-1; possible D gene TRBD1, 5 bases. The CDR3 length is 15 residues. The germline gives CDR1 SNHLY, CDR2 FYNNEI. The V end was cut by 5 bases, the J end by 1 base, with 14 bases between. This CDR3 reads CASSWDPNSNTEAFF. The CDR3, as DNA: TGTGCCAGCAGTTGGGACCCCAACTCGAACACTGAAGCTTTCTTT.

The table lists this clonotype with many counts. V usage is TRBV2 and J usage is TRBJ1-5; D is perhaps TRBD1 (5 bases). The CDR3 has 15 residues. Per germline, CDR1 SNHLY and CDR2 FYNNEI. V lost 2 bases, J lost 3 bases, and 11 bases lay in between. The CDR3 DNA reads TGTGCCAGCAGTGAACAGGGTACCACCAATCAGCCCCAGCATTTT. Translation: CASSEQGTTNQPQHF.

This clonotype has just a few counts. This rearrangement joins TRBV7-2 to TRBJ2-7, with 9 bases lining up with TRBD2. CDR1 and CDR2 from the germline V gene are SGHTA and FQGNSA. The CDR3 spans 14 residues. Unmatched junction bases numbered 4, after V lost 0 bases and J lost 7 bases. The CDR3 sequence: CASSLAAAGGEQYF. CDR3 nucleotides: TGTGCCAGCAGCTTAGCGGCAGCGGGAGGTGAGCAGTACTTC. Together with reference TRBV7-2 and TRBJ2-7, the CDR3 gives the full variable domain: GAGVSQSPSNKVTEKGKDVELRCDPISGHTALYWYRQSLGQGLEFLIYFQGNSAPDKSGLPSDRFSAERTGGSVSTLTIQRTQQEDSAVYLCASSLAAAGGEQYFGPGTRLTVT.

The table lists this clonotype with many counts. V is TRBV6-5 and J is TRBJ1-4; possibly TRBD1 for D (5 bases). Trimming took 2 bases from V and 7 from J, leaving 11 bases between them. This CDR3 comprises 14 residues. Germline assignment: CDR1 MNHEY and CDR2 SVGAGI. The CDR3 DNA reads as TGTGCCAGCAGTTACGGCGGGGCGTCTGAAAAACTGTTTTTT. Its protein product is CASSYGGASEKLFF.

To note about this clonotype: This clone may be a read error of a much larger clone one base away. The CDR3: CASSEVGAHSQPQHF. In nucleotides, the CDR3 is TGTGCCAGCAGTGAAGTAGGGGCGCACAGCCAGCCCCAGCATTTT. J is TRBJ1-5 and V is TRBV6-1; perhaps TRBD1 as D (5 bases). CDR3 length equals 15 residues. Germline lookup yields CDR1 MNHNS and CDR2 SASEGT. Trimming removed 1 base at V and 7 bases at J, with 14 bases between.

As concerns this clonotype: Just one base apart from a much larger clone, this may be a read error. This chain links TRBV30 with TRBJ2-1; D gene ambiguous. The CDR3 totals 17 residues. Germline V lookup: CDR1 GTSNPN, CDR2 SVGIG (reference sequence). Trimming cost V 3 bases and J 4 bases, with 22 bases left between them. The CDR3 DNA reads TGTGCCTGGAGCGAAAAACGATACGATGACTGTTACAATGAGCAGTTCTTC. It is translated as CAWSEKRYDDCYNEQFF.

This clonotype has only a few counts. The chain carries TRBV10-3 and TRBJ2-3; TRBD1 matches 8 bases. This CDR3 region has 15 residues. V trimming: 3 bases; J trimming: 5 bases; junction bases outside the gene matches: 7. Germline CDR1 ENHRY, CDR2 SYGVKD. This CDR3 is CAISDPGQARDTQYF. For the CDR3, the DNA is TGTGCCATCAGTGATCCGGGACAGGCCCGAGATACGCAGTATTTT.

This clonotype was seen many times. The rearrangement joins TRBV20-1 to TRBJ2-1; D may be TRBD2 (6 bases). There are 15 residues in the CDR3. The germline CDR1 and CDR2 sequences are DFQATT and SNEGSKA (reference sequence). Between the trimmed V and J ends, which lost 0 bases and 4 bases, there was a span of 13 bases. The CDR3: CSARDLTGDYNEQFF. CDR3 nucleotide sequence: TGCAGTGCTAGAGATTTAACGGGGGATTACAATGAGCAGTTCTTC.

V and J are TRBV6-1 and TRBJ2-7, with 7 bases matching TRBD2. Germline V gene data show CDR1 as MNHNS and CDR2 as SASEGT. The junction had 4 bases not matched to a gene; V was cut back by 2 bases and J by 3 bases. The CDR3 consists of 14 residues. The CDR3 nucleotides are TGTGCCAGCAGTGAACAGGGAGGGGACTACGAGCAGTACTTC. As protein: CASSEQGGDYEQYF.

This clonotype was observed many times. Here the CDR3 DNA reads TGCAGTGCTAGAGATCTTTTTATCGCAGAAGCTTTCTTT. It translates to CSARDLFIAEAFF. This chain links TRBV20-1 with TRBJ1-1; D remains unclear. Per germline, CDR1 DFQATT and CDR2 SNEGSKA (reference sequence). Trimming left V 0 bases short and J 8 bases short, with 13 bases between. There are 13 residues in the CDR3.

The chain joins TRBV28 to TRBJ2-5; a possible D gene is TRBD2 (5 bases). The CDR3 spans 14 residues. The germline V gene has CDR1 MDHEN and CDR2 SYDVKM. With 3 bases removed from V and 5 bases from J, the gap between germline ends came to 13 bases. CDR3 nucleotide sequence: TGTGCCAGCAGTTTCTCATACACTAGGGAGACCCAGTACTTC. Residues: CASSFSYTRETQYF.

This clonotype was counted ten times or more. The chain couples TRBV29-1 to TRBJ1-2, with 8 bases fitting TRBD1. Germline V gives CDR1 SQVTM, CDR2 ANQGSEA. This CDR3 is built from 12 residues. V lost 3 bases and J lost 7; bases outside the gene matches: 4. The CDR3 bases are TGCAGCGTTGACCCCCAGGGGGCTGGCTACACCTTC. Translating gives CSVDPQGAGYTF.